Shown below are 12 T cell receptor beta chains from a single sample sequenced in a study of T cells in Graves' hyperthyroidism and ophthalmopathy. RNA transcripts gave rise to amplified TCR beta CDR3 regions. TCR CDR3 underwent first-round RT-PCR with the HTBI primer set. Using its own MiXCR run on the multiplex PCR reads, TCRdb lists one record per CDR3 protein. The profile shows 530,000 or so distinct CDR3 sequences, roughly 46% of them singletons. Sequencing used peripheral blood or thyroid tissue (not recorded which). The source is a woman under 30 with Graves' hyperthyroidism.

This clonotype was seen repeatedly, ten times or more. The chain links TRBV24-1 to TRBJ1-2; no clear D gene. CDR1 and CDR2 from the germline V gene are KGHDR and SFDVKD. V was pared by 0 bases and J by 2 bases, with 6 bases between. The CDR3 runs 14 residues. The CDR3 sequence: CATSDLEGNYGYTF. CDR3 coding DNA: TGTGCCACCAGTGATTTGGAGGGAAACTATGGCTACACCTTC.

With respect to this clonotype: A much bigger clone sits one base away, suggesting this may be a read error. The genes are TRBV11-2 and TRBJ2-2, with D unclear. The CDR3 extends over 15 amino acids. The germline V gene encodes CDR1 SGHAT and CDR2 FQNNGV. This chain's CDR3 is CAGSLTGRYTGELFF. CDR3 nucleotide sequence: TGTGCCGGCAGCTTAACTGGGCGGTACACCGGGGAGCTGTTTTTT.

The V gene is TRBV15, the J gene TRBJ2-1; D not resolved. The CDR3 length is 13 residues. Germline CDR1 reads LNHNV; CDR2 reads YYDKDF (reference sequence). V was shortened by 4 bases and J by 7 bases, with 11 bases between the two germline ends. Written as DNA, the CDR3 is TGTGCCACCAGCATTGGACCGCCTAATGAGCAGTTCTTC. It yields the protein CATSIGPPNEQFF.

This chain connects TRBV20-1 to TRBJ2-7; D unclear. The DNA end is a closer match to TRBJ2-1, so the J assignment may be wrong. The CDR3 consists of 10 residues. The germline V gene has CDR1 DFQATT and CDR2 SNEGSKA (reference sequence). This chain's CDR3 is CSARDNEQFF. Written as DNA, the CDR3 is TGCAGTGCTAGGGATAATGAGCAGTTCTTC.

The chain recombines TRBV2 with TRBJ1-1, with D hard to call. V was clipped by 2 bases and J by 1 base, with 8 bases between them. CDR3 length: 14 residues. The germline gives CDR1 SNHLY, CDR2 FYNNEI. This chain's CDR3 is CASSERGANTEAFF. The DNA of the CDR3 is TGTGCCAGCAGTGAACGGGGTGCGAACACTGAAGCTTTCTTT. The full variable domain, with the rest looked up from reference TRBV2 and TRBJ1-1, is EPEVTQTPSHQVTQMGQEVILRCVPISNHLYFYWYRQILGQKVEFLVSFYNNEISEKSEIFDDQFSVERPDGSNFTLKIRSTKLEDSAMYFCASSERGANTEAFFGQGTRLTVV.

This clonotype was recorded at least ten times. The chain carries TRBV15 and TRBJ2-5; no clear D gene. This CDR3 contains 14 residues. Germline CDR1 LNHNV, CDR2 YYDKDF (reference sequence). V was clipped by 0 bases and J by 3 bases, with 8 bases between them. This CDR3 reads CATSRDPLEETQYF. CDR3 coding DNA: TGTGCCACCAGCAGAGATCCTTTGGAAGAGACCCAGTACTTC.

This clonotype was counted ten times or more. This chain joins TRBV7-3 and TRBJ2-2; possibly TRBD1 for D (5 bases). V lost 3 bases, J lost 0 bases, and 11 bases lay in between. The length of the CDR3 is 16 residues. CDR1 SGHTA and CDR2 FQGTGA come from the germline V gene. CDR3 protein: CASSLDILSNTGELFF. The CDR3 nucleotides read TGTGCCAGCAGCTTGGACATTTTATCGAACACCGGGGAGCTGTTTTTT.

This clonotype was seen at least ten times. The genes are TRBV5-6 and TRBJ2-7; no reliable D call. The ends were cut back, 0 bases at V and 5 bases at J, with 12 bases in the middle. CDR3 length equals 14 residues. Germline assignment: CDR1 SGHDT and CDR2 YYEEEE. CDR3 loop: CASSLGVFIHEQYF. The CDR3 DNA is TGTGCCAGCAGCTTGGGGGTGTTCATCCACGAGCAGTACTTC.

The rearrangement links TRBV4-1 to TRBJ2-5; 14 bases are a match to TRBD2. V lost 8 bases and J lost 1; bases outside the gene matches: 15. The CDR3 covers 19 residues. CDR1 is MGHRA and CDR2 is YSYEKL in the germline V gene. As DNA, the CDR3 is TGCGCCAGCGCCGCATGGGGACTAGCGGGAGAGCTCCCCCAAGAGACCCAGTACTTC. Translation gives CASAAWGLAGELPQETQYF.

The V and J genes are TRBV20-1 and TRBJ2-3, with TRBD2 as a possible D gene (5 bases). The CDR3 loop spans 15 amino acids. V shed 4 bases and J shed 2 bases, with 16 bases lying between them. Germline V gene data show CDR1 as DFQATT and CDR2 as SNEGSKA (reference sequence). CDR3: CSANDGRAITDTQYF. The CDR3 DNA reads as TGCAGTGCTAACGATGGGAGAGCAATCACAGATACGCAGTATTTT.

As for this clonotype: Being one base from a much bigger clone, this may be a read error. The CDR3 here is CASGWAGHGYTF. CDR3 nucleotide sequence: TGTGCTAGTGGGTGGGCAGGGCATGGCTACACCTTC. The chain uses TRBV12-5 and TRBJ1-2; tentatively, D is TRBD1 (5 bases). Deletions cut 6 bases from V and 6 bases from J, with 11 bases between. CDR1 and CDR2 (germline): LGHNT, FRNRAP. This CDR3 is 12 amino acids long.

The V gene is TRBV24-1, the J gene TRBJ2-7; 8 nucleotides match TRBD2. Matching the DNA end better, TRBJ2-1 makes the J call doubtful. The CDR3 loop spans 12 amino acids. The germline CDR1 and CDR2 sequences are KGHDR and SFDVKD. The DNA for the CDR3 is TGTGCCACCGCGAGCGGGAGATCGGAGCAGTTCTTC. Its translation is CATASGRSEQFF.